This TCR beta chain was recovered during a study of breast tumors, draining lymph nodes, adjacent tissues. Regarding the study as a whole: Tumors had less TCR diversity than lymph nodes, more than nontumor tissue.

TCRdb analysed the multiplex PCR reads with MiXCR anew, one entry per CDR3 protein. Altogether roughly 70,000 distinct CDR3 sequences are present, less than 45% being singletons, with the ten largest covering roughly 9.1%. Ten or more counts support this clonotype. The antigen is unknown. The CDR3 consists of 14 residues. Germline values: CDR1 KGHSH, CDR2 LQKENI. V was pared by 5 bases and J by 2 bases, with 13 bases between. This TCR was recovered from a female donor with breast cancer. Some clones in this sample may be carry-over from other donors' samples. The chain has TRBV18 and TRBJ2-7; D may be TRBD1 (6 bases). The sample taken for sequencing was breast tumor tissue. CDR3: CASSSRDTAYEQYF. The CDR3 DNA reads as TGTGCCAGCTCAAGCCGGGACACAGCCTACGAGCAGTACTTC.